This entry is about one T cell receptor (beta chain). Antigen specificity is unknown. CDR3 size: 12 residues. V was shortened by 0 bases and J by 8 bases, with 8 bases between the two germline ends. Germline V lookup: CDR1 SGHNT, CDR2 YYREEE (reference sequence). Sorted cells reached over 98% purity in every population. As every portion of the isolated RNA was reverse transcribed, the sequencing read expressed TCRB transcripts. This table comes from immunoSEQ multiplex PCR, and its TCRdb copy is limited to in-frame clones, with some not included. The sample has some 160,000 clones; 9% to 10% are singletons. This record belongs to a study of beta chain features in type 1 diabetes. About the research overall: All samples yielded over 95,000,000 examined sorted cells. The study, taken as a whole, reports: The study found fewer insertions and more deletions at VDJ junctions in type 1 diabetes patients. A PCR bias possibly favoring shorter templates would apply equally to patients and controls. Across all four CD4+ subsets, people with type 1 diabetes showed modestly shorter TCRB CDR3s.

The gene calls are TRBV5-4 and TRBJ1-2; D gene unclear. Sequencing was done on a sample of central memory CD4+ T cells from blood. The TCR sequence derives from a woman aged 25-40 years with type 1 diabetes. This CDR3 is CASSLAERGYTF. CDR3 bases: TGTGCCAGCAGCTTGGCTGAACGGGGCTACACCTTC.